These 10 T cell receptor beta chains were all obtained from the same sample, sequenced in a study of cytomegalovirus exposure and HLA in healthy donors. Primers: 60 Vbeta forward and 13 Jbeta reverse. Data came from immunoSEQ multiplex PCR; TCRdb stores just in-frame clones and leaves some out. The repertoire includes roughly 100,000 clones, around three quarters of them detected once, and about 2.5% sits in the top ten. The sequencing sample was made of PBMCs. The origin of the receptors is a man aged 50-60 years in good health and CMV-seropositive.

The table lists this clone with a count of one. The chain is built from TRBV18 and TRBJ2-3; 10 nucleotides line up with TRBD2. The CDR3 has 16 amino acids. V lost 5 bases and J lost 5; bases outside the gene matches: 10. Germline V gene sequence: CDR1 KGHSH, CDR2 LQKENI. CDR3 DNA sequence: TGTGCCAGCTCAAACGAACGGTTAGCGGGAGGAGATACGCAGTATTTT. Translation gives CASSNERLAGGDTQYF.

The chain links TRBV29-1 to TRBJ1-5; 8 bases map to TRBD1. Germline V gives CDR1 SQVTM, CDR2 ANQGSEA. This CDR3 contains 14 residues. With V trimmed by 4 bases and J by 0 bases, 2 bases remained unmatched. This chain's CDR3 is CSVATGDSNQPQHF. The CDR3 DNA reads TGCAGCGTTGCGACAGGGGATAGCAATCAGCCCCAGCATTTT.

This clone was seen just once. This chain uses TRBV5-4 with TRBJ1-2; maybe TRBD1 (6 bases). CDR1 is SGHNT, CDR2 YYREEE, per germline (reference sequence). V was trimmed by 0 bases and J by 0 bases, leaving 18 bases between them. This CDR3 has 18 residues. CDR3 protein: CASSLGGRGERANYGYTF. The DNA for the CDR3 is TGTGCCAGCAGCTTGGGGGGCAGGGGCGAACGTGCTAACTATGGCTACACCTTC.

The chain carries TRBV5-1 and TRBJ1-3; the D gene is possibly TRBD1 (6 bases). Germline V gene lookup returns CDR1 SGHRS and CDR2 YFSETQ. Deletions cut 2 bases from V and 4 bases from J, with 16 bases between. The CDR3 spans 16 residues. The CDR3 reads CASSFRAGASGNTIYF. The CDR3 DNA reads TGCGCCAGCAGCTTTAGAGCAGGGGCCTCGGGAAACACCATATATTTT.

The chain recombines TRBV5-6 with TRBJ2-5; D might be TRBD2 (6 bases). Trimming removed 2 bases at V and 4 bases at J, with 12 bases between. Germline V gene data show CDR1 as SGHDT and CDR2 as YYEEEE. The CDR3 is 14 amino acids. CDR3 sequence (DNA): TGTGCCAGCAGCTTCCAACCCGGGGGAGAGACCCAGTACTTC. Protein sequence: CASSFQPGGETQYF. The whole variable domain, remainder taken from reference TRBV5-6 and TRBJ2-5, is DAGVTQSPTHLIKTRGQQVTLRCSPKSGHDTVSWYQQALGQGPQFIFQYYEEEERQRGNFPDRFSGHQFPNYSSELNVNALLLGDSALYLCASSFQPGGETQYFGPGTRLLVL.

This clone occurred a few times. The CDR3 region is CASKKQGVTQEPQHF. Written as DNA, the CDR3 is TGTGCCAGCAAAAAACAGGGGGTTACTCAAGAGCCCCAGCATTTT. V gene TRBV6-6 combines with J gene TRBJ1-5; TRBD1 aligns across 8 bases. The CDR3 contains 15 residues. V shed 7 bases and J 8 bases; nucleotides not matched to a gene: 13. From germline, CDR1 is MNHNY and CDR2 SVGAGI (reference sequence).

This sequence joins TRBV9 and TRBJ2-7, with TRBD2 as a possible D gene (6 bases). V was cut by 4 bases and J by 2 bases, with 16 bases left in between. The CDR3 runs to 15 residues. CDR1 is SGDLS and CDR2 is YYNGEE in the germline V gene. The CDR3: CASSRGRQQTYEQYF. The CDR3, as DNA: TGTGCCAGCAGCCGGGGGAGACAGCAGACCTACGAGCAGTACTTC.

The genes are TRBV27 and TRBJ2-1; 12 bases align to TRBD1. Germline V lookup: CDR1 MNHEY, CDR2 SMNVEV (reference sequence). The CDR3 has 17 residues. Losses at the gene ends were 4 bases for V and 7 bases for J; bases not matched to a gene: 11. The DNA for the CDR3 is TGTGCCAGCAGTTCCGCCTTGGGACAGGGGGCGTCGAATGAGCAGTTCTTC. It yields the protein CASSSALGQGASNEQFF.

This chain joins TRBV28 and TRBJ1-5; TRBD1 is a possible D gene (5 bases). The germline gives CDR1 MDHEN, CDR2 SYDVKM. CDR3 length: 13 amino acids. V was clipped by 5 bases and J by 6 bases, with 11 bases between them. As DNA, the CDR3 is TGTGCCAGCAGTGCAGGGTATGTTCAGCCCCAGCATTTT. Translation: CASSAGYVQPQHF. The full variable domain, with the rest looked up from reference TRBV28 and TRBJ1-5, is DVKVTQSSRYLVKRTGEKVFLECVQDMDHENMFWYRQDPGLGLRLIYFSYDVKMKEKGDIPEGYSVSREKKERFSLILESASTNQTSMYLCASSAGYVQPQHFGDGTRLSIL.

This chain links TRBV6-5 with TRBJ1-1; D ambiguous. CDR1 MNHEY and CDR2 SVGAGI come from the germline V gene. This CDR3 has 13 amino acids. The V end was cut by 2 bases, the J end by 1 base, with 5 bases between. The CDR3 spells CASSYGRNTEAFF. The CDR3, as DNA: TGTGCCAGCAGTTACGGGCGGAACACTGAAGCTTTCTTT.